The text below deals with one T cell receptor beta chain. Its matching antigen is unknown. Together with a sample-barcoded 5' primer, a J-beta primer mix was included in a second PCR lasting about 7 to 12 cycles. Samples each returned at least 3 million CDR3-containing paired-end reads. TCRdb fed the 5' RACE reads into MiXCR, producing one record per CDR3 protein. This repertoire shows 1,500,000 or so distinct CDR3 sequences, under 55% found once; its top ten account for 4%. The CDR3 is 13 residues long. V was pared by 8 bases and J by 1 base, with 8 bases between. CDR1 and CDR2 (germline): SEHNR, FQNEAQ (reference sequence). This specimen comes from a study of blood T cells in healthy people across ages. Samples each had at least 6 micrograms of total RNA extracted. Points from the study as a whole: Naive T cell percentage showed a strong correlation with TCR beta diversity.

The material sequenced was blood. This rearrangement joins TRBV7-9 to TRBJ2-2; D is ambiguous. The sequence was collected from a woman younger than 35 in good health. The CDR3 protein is CASLKLNTGELFF. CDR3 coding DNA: TGTGCCAGCCTTAAGTTGAACACCGGGGAGCTGTTTTTT.